A single T cell receptor (beta chain) is shown here with its context. The data were obtained in a study of blood T cell repertoires in COVID-19. The CDR3 contains 13 residues. Trimming stripped 1 base from V and 1 base from J, with 5 bases between. CDR1 and CDR2 (germline): SGHNT, YYREEE (reference sequence). Seattle enrolled patients during active infection and tracked them longitudinally. Sequencing used immunoSEQ multiplex PCR; TCRdb keeps in-frame clones, though not all of them. This sample carries some 240,000 clones, approximately 90% of them seen once, and the ten largest clones take about 0.8%.

This sequence joins TRBV5-4 and TRBJ1-1; possible D gene TRBD1, 5 bases. The sequence came from a man in his fifties or sixties with COVID-19, enrolled during active disease. Material for sequencing was peripheral blood. CDR3 sequence reads: CASSLQGNTEAFF. The CDR3 DNA is TGTGCCAGCAGCTTGCAGGGGAACACTGAAGCTTTCTTT.